The following is a TCR beta chain sequence with its context. Its specific antigen is unknown. No much larger clone is present one base from it, and per-base qualities are unavailable. The receptor library was made with the immunoSEQ multiplex PCR assay. The table comes from immuneACCESS by way of TCRdb, which keeps in-frame sequences with V and J called. Part of the clones is missing from these tables; in studies checked, under half for an unresolved V gene and the rest for unknown reasons. The sample contains 120,000 to 150,000 clones, approximately 91% of them found a single time. Of the sample, less than 2% is held by the ten largest clones. This sample was included in a study of CD4+ T cells in melanoma (dated by TCRdb to 2022 to 2024). Broadly, across the study: The study investigated neoantigen-specific CD4+ T cells in human melanoma. Points the paper makes about the study in general: According to the report, neoantigen-specific CD4+ T cells in melanoma displayed diverse differentiation states. The report described a correlation between neoantigen-specific CD4+ T cells and the function of CD8+ T cells, macrophages and B cells.

Patients with melanoma were used as donors. The source of this sequence is a human donor with melanoma.

For the CDR3, the sequence is CAIETGSGNTIYF. The bases read TGTGCCATTGAAACAGGCTCTGGAAACACCATATATTTT. The chain couples TRBV10-3 to TRBJ1-3; the D region possibly corresponds to TRBD1 (5 bases align). The germline V gene provides CDR1 ENHRY and CDR2 SYGVKD. V sheds 9 bases and J sheds 0 bases, leaving 9 bases between their ends. From the cysteine through the phenylalanine, the CDR3 covers 13 amino acids. CDR3 DNA is the only sequence kept; it has 39 bases, read in frame from the first base.